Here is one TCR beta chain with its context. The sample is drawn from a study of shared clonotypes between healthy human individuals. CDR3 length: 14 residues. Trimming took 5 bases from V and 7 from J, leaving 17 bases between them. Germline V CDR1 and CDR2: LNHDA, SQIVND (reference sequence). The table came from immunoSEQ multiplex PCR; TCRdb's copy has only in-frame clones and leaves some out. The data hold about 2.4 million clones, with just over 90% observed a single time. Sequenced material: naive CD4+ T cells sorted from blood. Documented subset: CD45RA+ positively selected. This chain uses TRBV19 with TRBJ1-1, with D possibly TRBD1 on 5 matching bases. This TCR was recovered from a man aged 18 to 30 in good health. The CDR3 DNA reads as TGTGCCAGTAGTTCCATGGAAGGGGTCGGTGAAGCTTTCTTT. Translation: CASSSMEGVGEAFF.